The entry below gives a single T cell receptor beta chain sequence along with its context. Antigen unknown. The source of the sample is a study of OX40 agonist ivuxolimab in advanced cancers. Study information: Cohort: about 82% men, mean age approximately 66, aged roughly 23 to 79.

Regarding the study as a whole: With doses of 0.1-3.0 mg/kg, partial responders showed among the lowest clonal expansion. Circulating CD4+ and CD8+ T cells showed clonal expansion by week 6 at 0.1 to 3.0 mg/kg. Certain nonresponders additionally had low normalized T-cell clonal expansion.

TCRdb's table, derived via immunoSEQ multiplex PCR, lists solely in-frame clones and lacks some. The sample holds tens of thousands of clones, about 86% seen once. Germline values: CDR1 MNHEY, CDR2 SMNVEV (reference sequence). V gave up 2 bases and J gave up 4 bases; unmatched junction bases: 14. CDR3 length: 19 amino acids. The origin of this receptor is an adult with an advanced solid tumor such as melanoma, head and neck, liver or kidney cancer. The genes are TRBV27 and TRBJ1-2; 12 positions agree with TRBD1. The material was CD4+ or CD8+ T cells sorted from blood, obtained in a trial of the OX40 agonist ivuxolimab. Here the CDR3 DNA reads TGTGCCAGCAGTTTACGGGACAGGGGGCGAAGTAGGGACGGCTATGGCTACACCTTC. Its protein product is CASSLRDRGRSRDGYGYTF.